This T cell receptor (beta chain) was sequenced during a study of PD-1 blockade in classical Hodgkin lymphoma. In this sample, this clone turned up a few times. What it recognizes is unknown. Findings and limits, study-wide: The study found that TCR diversity rose significantly by C4D1 in CD4+ but not CD8+ cells. The repertoire differences lack a defined cause, possibly disease activity or prior therapy. Reported findings placed baseline TCR diversity lower in newly diagnosed patients (compared with healthy donors).

Assay: immunoSEQ multiplex PCR; the TCRdb copy retains only in-frame clones and omits some. Seen here are roughly 40,000 clones, 66% observed once, and the top ten hold about 3%. Per the germline V gene, CDR1 is MDHEN and CDR2 is SYDVKM. The CDR3 covers 15 residues. Trimming pared 3 bases from V and 0 bases from J, leaving 9 bases between. Time point reported: cycle 4 day 1 (C4D1), after about 6 weeks of nivolumab. Patients all relapsed after autologous stem cell transplantation, and there was variation in brentuximab vedotin exposure. This chain joins TRBV28 and TRBJ1-3; D perhaps matches TRBD1 (6 bases). Sequenced here: peripheral blood mononuclear cells (PBMCs), sampled before the fourth cycle of nivolumab. This sequence originates from a human donor with classical Hodgkin lymphoma. In DNA, the CDR3 is TGTGCCAGCAGTTTTGGGGGCCACTCTGGAAACACCATATATTTT. Translating gives CASSFGGHSGNTIYF.